The clone carrying this TCR beta chain has more than one count but fewer than ten. The target antigen is unknown. An end of the junction differs from the germline gene, which may be a read error. The record originates from a study of cytomegalovirus exposure and HLA in healthy donors. Study-wide context: Findings of an earlier analysis included over 95 million unique TCR beta sequences from 200 million or so T cells.

The PCR used 60 Vbeta and 13 Jbeta primers. Method: immunoSEQ multiplex PCR; TCRdb's copy keeps in-frame clones and lacks some. The sample yields around 120,000 clones, approximately 80% seen once. Study-wide findings and caveats: The analysis excluded some indistinguishable V segments, including TRBV6-2 and TRBV6-3. Presence/absence analyses assumed roughly uniform sequencing depth across donors, which may not hold. In a later analysis, V- and J-gene trimming of beta chains associated with a DCLRE1C missense variant, replicated independently.

Per the germline V gene, CDR1 is SGHVS and CDR2 is FQNEAQ. The CDR3 covers 11 residues. The V and J genes are TRBV7-8 and TRBJ2-2; weak D call: TRBD2 (6 bases). The sequence was collected from a woman in her thirties or forties in good health and CMV-seropositive. Sequenced input: PBMCs. CDR3 residues: CASSLAGGLFF. The CDR3 DNA reads TGTGCCAGCAGCTTAGCGGGGGGGCTGTTTTTT.